This T cell receptor beta chain came from a study of CD4 T cells in relation to SARS-CoV-2 and coronaviruses. Looking at the study overall: No peptide or an HIV-1 Nef peptide pool served as negative control. The study's findings and limits: No donor gave both pre-pandemic and post-infection samples. No crossreactivity against non-spike viral proteins was tested here.

CD4+ T cells from unexposed donors were obtained before the COVID-19 pandemic (2011-2018). CD4+ T cells were isolated from the cells after more than nine days of culture. As cell numbers allowed, unexposed-donor CD4+ T cells faced SARS-CoV-2 S/N and four cold-coronavirus spikes. The CDR3 covers 14 residues. Germline lookup yields CDR1 SNHLY and CDR2 FYNNEI. Trimming shortened V by 7 bases and J by 0 bases, and 10 bases separated the two germline ends. Assay used: immunoSEQ multiplex PCR; TCRdb lists only in-frame clones, some missing. Here the sample spans roughly 18,000 clones, more than 75% being singletons. Note on this clone: The antigen is not known.

This TCR derives from a human donor in good health. Sequenced sample: CD4+ T cells from PBMCs, cultured in vitro. The chain is built from TRBV2 and TRBJ1-5; weak D call: TRBD1 (5 bases). This CDR3 reads CASTRQTSNQPQHF. The CDR3 DNA reads as TGTGCCAGCACCCGACAGACTAGCAATCAGCCCCAGCATTTT.